Presented here are 14 T cell receptor beta chains from one specimen sequenced in a study of control samples from healthy donors and cancer patients (dated by TCRdb to the early 2020s). The protocol used for the library was the immunoSEQ multiplex PCR assay. This is the immuneACCESS table as TCRdb keeps it, with only in-frame sequences that have V and J called. A part of the clones is gone; compared with another copy, unresolved V genes explain less than half, and the rest is unexplained. The sample contains 150,000 to 200,000 clones, just under 95% of them found a single time. The top ten clones comprise almost 1.5% of the sample. Sequenced input: blood. The source of these receptors is a man younger than 35 in good health.

The chain joins TRBV7-9 to TRBJ1-2, with TRBD1 as a possible D gene (6 bases). Germline CDR1 SEHNR, CDR2 FQNEAQ (reference sequence). This CDR3 contains 15 residues. Trimming left V 6 bases short and J 4 bases short, with 18 bases between. The CDR3 loop is CASSRQALTLYGYTF. CDR3 in DNA: TGTGCCAGCAGTCGACAGGCGCTAACCCTCTATGGCTACACCTTC.

V is TRBV12-5 and J is TRBJ1-3; 8 nucleotides agree with TRBD1. The CDR3 is 15 residues long. Germline CDR1 reads LGHNT; CDR2 reads FRNRAP. V dropped 5 bases and J dropped 3; count of bases not matched to a gene: 6. Written as DNA, the CDR3 is TGTGCTAGTGGTCCTGGACAGGGTGATGGAAACACCATATATTTT. Protein product: CASGPGQGDGNTIYF.

V and J are TRBV14 and TRBJ1-6, with D maybe TRBD1 (6 bases). V was pared by 0 bases and J by 10 bases, with 16 bases between. Looked up from germline, CDR1 is SGHDN and CDR2 is FVKESK. The length of the CDR3 is 16 residues. The CDR3 coding sequence is TGTGCCAGCAGCCAAGATCTGGGGGGGCAGGGGTCACCCCTCCACTTT. Its protein product is CASSQDLGGQGSPLHF.

This rearrangement joins TRBV27 to TRBJ1-6, with TRBD1 as a possible D gene (5 bases). This CDR3 contains 17 residues. Between the trimmed V and J ends, which lost 4 bases and 2 bases, there was a span of 15 bases. In germline, CDR1 is MNHEY, CDR2 SMNVEV (reference sequence). The CDR3 DNA follows: TGTGCCAGCAGTTCTCGGGGACTTGCGACCTATAATTCACCCCTCCACTTT. Amino acid sequence: CASSSRGLATYNSPLHF.

There are a few counts of this clone. The genes are TRBV5-1 and TRBJ1-1; D remains ambiguous. The CDR3 length is 12 residues. CDR1 is SGHRS and CDR2 is YFSETQ in the germline V gene. Trimming stripped 2 bases from V and 6 bases from J, with 8 bases between. The CDR3: CASSFRGAEAFF. The CDR3 coding sequence is TGCGCCAGCAGCTTCCGCGGGGCTGAAGCTTTCTTT.

Details on this clone: Other DNA sequences in the same sample also yield this CDR3. The J gene is TRBJ1-1, the V gene TRBV30; D ambiguous. The CDR3 runs 12 residues. V was pared by 4 bases and J by 1 base, with 7 bases between. The V gene's germline CDR1 is GTSNPN and CDR2 SVGIG (reference sequence). The CDR3 loop is CAWKRENTEAFF. CDR3 in DNA: TGTGCCTGGAAAAGGGAGAACACTGAAGCTTTCTTT.

The J gene is TRBJ1-1, the V gene TRBV18; tentative D call: TRBD1 (6 bases). Germline CDR1 KGHSH, CDR2 LQKENI. The CDR3 is made up of 15 amino acids. Trimming took 1 base from V and 1 from J, leaving 10 bases between them. CDR3 sequence: CASSPLRGGNTEAFF. CDR3 DNA sequence: TGTGCCAGCTCACCACTAAGGGGGGGGAACACTGAAGCTTTCTTT.

V gene TRBV3-1 (or the pseudogene TRBV3-2) combines with J gene TRBJ2-7, with a weak D call TRBD1 (6 bases). Germline V lookup: CDR1 LGHDT, CDR2 YNNKEL (reference sequence). Trimming left V 1 base short and J 2 bases short, with 12 bases between. This CDR3 region has 15 residues. The CDR3 sequence: CASSQAGTSPYEQYF. CDR3 DNA: TGTGCCAGCAGCCAAGCCGGGACATCCCCCTACGAGCAGTACTTC.

The rearrangement links TRBV12-3 or TRBV12-4 to TRBJ2-2; TRBD1 agrees at 7 bases. The CDR3 spans 13 residues. The V segment lost 5 bases and the J segment 5 bases; nucleotides outside the gene matches: 2. The CDR3 protein is CASSPGGTGELFF. For the CDR3, the DNA is TGTGCCAGCAGTCCAGGGGGAACCGGGGAGCTGTTTTTT.

The chain combines TRBV18 with TRBJ2-1; D gene unclear. The germline gives CDR1 KGHSH, CDR2 LQKENI. The CDR3 is made up of 15 amino acids. V lost 0 bases and J lost 9, with 15 bases in between. CDR3: CASSPPIQTGSEQFF. In DNA form, the CDR3 reads TGTGCCAGCTCACCACCGATCCAGACTGGATCTGAGCAGTTCTTC.

The J gene is TRBJ2-3, the V gene TRBV19; D is ambiguous. The germline V gene has CDR1 LNHDA and CDR2 SQIVND (reference sequence). The CDR3 spans 13 residues. V lost 9 bases, J lost 0 bases, and 10 bases lay in between. CDR3 DNA sequence: TGTGCCAGCCAGCTCTCTAGCACAGATACGCAGTATTTT. Amino acid sequence: CASQLSSTDTQYF. The full variable domain, with the rest looked up from reference TRBV19 and TRBJ2-3, is DGGITQSPKYLFRKEGQNVTLSCEQNLNHDAMYWYRQDPGQGLRLIYYSQIVNDFQKGDIAEGYSVSREKKESFPLTVTSAQKNPTAFYLCASQLSSTDTQYFGPGTRLTVL.

This chain joins TRBV2 and TRBJ2-1; no definite D call. V lost 0 bases and J 3 bases, leaving 9 bases between the germline ends. In germline, CDR1 is SNHLY, CDR2 FYNNEI. The CDR3 contains 15 residues. The CDR3 loop is CASSEAPSRYNEQFF. CDR3 bases: TGTGCCAGCAGTGAAGCCCCATCCCGCTACAATGAGCAGTTCTTC.

The CDR3 spells CAGGRASGNTIYF. The CDR3, as DNA: TGTGCCGGGGGCAGGGCCTCTGGAAACACCATATATTTT. The chain uses TRBV12-3 or TRBV12-4 and TRBJ1-3, with D tentatively TRBD1 (6 bases). The CDR3 extends over 13 amino acids. V was shortened by 11 bases and J by 0 bases, with 11 bases between the two germline ends.

The rearrangement joins TRBV30 to TRBJ1-1, with a tentative D call TRBD1 (5 bases). Germline V gene data show CDR1 as GTSNPN and CDR2 as SVGIG (reference sequence). This CDR3 has 15 residues. V lost 2 bases and J 3 bases, leaving 16 bases between the germline ends. The CDR3 DNA reads as TGTGCCTGGAGTCGGGGGTCTAACGGGGACACTGAAGCTTTCTTT. Protein sequence: CAWSRGSNGDTEAFF.